A single TCR beta chain is shown here with its context. The target of this receptor is not known. No much larger clone exists at a distance of one base, and base qualities are not known. This sample stems from a study of T cell responses to AZD1222 COVID-19 vaccine (dated by TCRdb to about 2021). Notes on the research overall: Because spike-specific TCR depth and breadth did not differ between the two schedules, AZD1222 recipients who got a second dose at roughly 4 weeks were pooled with those who got a second dose at roughly 12 weeks. TCR sequencing was performed for more than 230 trial participants, of whom roughly 200 were given two doses of AZD1222 and around 26 were given two doses of MenACWY control vaccine. Enrollment into the trials was organized by age into subgroups of 18-55, 56-69 and 70-plus years, and those subgroups contained roughly 160, 29 and 62 TCR-sequenced participants, respectively.

Study-level results and caveats: Because no day 14 peak-response samples were available, repertoires were characterized only after the peak T cell response. Conclusions about previously exposed vaccinees are limited because only 5 or 6 AZD1222 recipients were SARS-CoV-2 seropositive at baseline. Participants were mostly white British, with more females than males. The authors suggested clonal diversity may have been underestimated. Reportedly, close to half of the unique spike-specific TCRs recognized epitopes lying outside the regions that are mutated in the B.1.351 and B.1.1.7 variants. A significant rise in spike-specific TCR breadth and depth was observed after two AZD1222 doses relative to day 0 and relative to MenACWY recipients. The 56-69-year group was small, and its depth increase did not reach significance, likely because of low power. CD4 TCRs associated with the vaccine covered the entire spike protein, and the dominant responses were in regions 160-218 and 743-854.

This specimen's time point label, per the study, means: baseline before first vaccination. The vaccinee samples were drawn from two UK trials, COV001 and COV002, one of which was a single-blind randomized controlled phase 2/3 trial testing AZD1222 (ChAdOx1 nCoV-19) in healthy adults. For TCRbeta chain sequencing, PBMC samples were collected from trial participants at day 0 and at day 28 after the second dose. The CDR3 starts with the cysteine, ends with the phenylalanine, and has 15 residues. The only DNA kept is the CDR3, 45 bases in frame from the first base. The germline V gene supplies CDR1 LGHNA and CDR2 YNFKEQ. Deletion took 0 bases off V and 4 bases off J, with a span of 13 bases between the germline ends. The CDR3 regions of human TCRbeta chains were subjected to immunosequencing. Regarding the original processing steps: Repertoire TCRs were matched against a reference library of SARS-CoV-2-specific TCRs generated with the MIRA antigen-specificity platform. Breadth was defined as the fraction of unique TCRs that were SARS-CoV-2-associated. Depth was defined as the fraction of total T cells that were SARS-CoV-2-associated. Using the MIRA data, each spike-specific TCR was assigned both to the spike region to which the TCR was reactive and to a CD4 or CD8 class. Log10-transformed breadth and depth values were compared by one-way ANOVA with Sidak's multiple comparisons tests. TCRdb's version of the immuneACCESS table is confined to in-frame rearrangements and falls short of the full clone set. An unresolved V gene accounts for under half of the shortfall where checked; the remainder is of unknown origin. For V, J and clone size, that table is used; D and trimming come from the DNA. Across this sample there are about 94,000 clones, with nearly 90% seen only once. Clones ranked in the top ten supply 10% to 15% of the sample.

The sequencing used peripheral blood, collected on day 0 of AZD1222 vaccination. The source is an adult in good health. Here the chain combines TRBV4-2 and TRBJ2-7; the best D guess is TRBD1, with 6 bases matching. The DNA sequence is as follows: TGTGCCAGCAGCCAAGATCGGGGACAAGGATACGAGCAGTACTTC. Its coded protein is CASSQDRGQGYEQYF.